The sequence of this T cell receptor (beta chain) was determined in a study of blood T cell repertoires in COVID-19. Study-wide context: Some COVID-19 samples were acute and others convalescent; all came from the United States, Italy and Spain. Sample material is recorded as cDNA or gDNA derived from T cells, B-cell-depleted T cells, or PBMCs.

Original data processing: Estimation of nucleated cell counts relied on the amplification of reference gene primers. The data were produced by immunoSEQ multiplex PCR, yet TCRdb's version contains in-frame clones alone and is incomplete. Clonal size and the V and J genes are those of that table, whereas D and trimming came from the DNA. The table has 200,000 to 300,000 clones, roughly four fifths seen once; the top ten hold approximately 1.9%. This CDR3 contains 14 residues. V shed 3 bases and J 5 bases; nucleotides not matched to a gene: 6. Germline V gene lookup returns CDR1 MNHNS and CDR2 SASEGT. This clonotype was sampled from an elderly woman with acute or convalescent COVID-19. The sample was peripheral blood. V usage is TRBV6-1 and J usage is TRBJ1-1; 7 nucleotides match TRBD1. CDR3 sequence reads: CASSDGQVWTEAFF. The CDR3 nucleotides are TGTGCCAGCAGTGATGGACAGGTATGGACTGAAGCTTTCTTT.